The 5 T cell receptor beta chains below come from one sample, sequenced in a study of T-cell memory formation after mild COVID-19 (dated by TCRdb to the early 2020s). Receptor libraries were prepared by 5' RACE. Data came from an Illumina NovaSeq 6000. In-frame beta chains were kept once TCRdb had trimmed the public reads at Q25 with fastp and called clones with MiXCR. A single entry per CDR3 protein holds the most common genes and DNA from its merged rows. For this sample the table gives roughly 240,000 distinct CDR3 sequences, of which approximately 15% were detected only once. The leading ten clones occupy 2.1% of the sample. Sequencing was carried out using PBMCs or a T cell subset sorted from them (not recorded which). The receptors here all came from an adult woman who had mild COVID-19 (a few samples of this study predate the infection). The sample titles of this study are shuffled in the database, so cell type and time point are left out; the donor was told from shared clones.

Written as DNA, the CDR3 is TGTGCCAGCAGCTTAGGTCCACCGGGACAGGGTGATTCACCCCTCCACTTT. This sequence encodes CASSLGPPGQGDSPLHF. The chain recombines TRBV7-6 with TRBJ1-6; 9 nucleotides line up with TRBD1. Trimming removed 1 base from V and 8 bases from J; junction bases left unmatched: 9. The CDR3 length is 17 residues. Germline V CDR1 and CDR2: SGHVS, FNYEAQ. The variable domain in full, completed from reference TRBV7-6 and TRBJ1-6, reads GAGVSQSPRYKVTKRGQDVALRCDPISGHVSLYWYRQALGQGPEFLTYFNYEAQQDKSGLPNDRFSAERPEGSISTLTIQRTEQRDSAMYRCASSLGPPGQGDSPLHFGNGTRLTVT.

This chain connects TRBV10-3 to TRBJ2-3; 11 positions agree with TRBD1. The length of the CDR3 is 14 residues. CDR1 is ENHRY and CDR2 is SYGVKD in the germline V gene. The V gene end was trimmed by 6 bases and the J gene end by 6 bases; junction bases not matched to a gene: 5. CDR3 sequence reads: CAIRADRGLDTQYF. The CDR3 bases are TGTGCCATCAGAGCGGACAGGGGGCTGGATACGCAGTATTTT.

Ten or more counts support this clonotype. The genes are TRBV7-9 and TRBJ2-1; perhaps D is TRBD1 or TRBD2 (6 bases each). The CDR3 loop spans 13 amino acids. Germline assignment: CDR1 SEHNR and CDR2 FQNEAQ (reference sequence). Trimming took off 5 bases at V and 14 bases at J, with 19 bases between the two ends. The CDR3 coding sequence is TGTGCCAGCAGCCCTGCCGGGGGACATCAGAAGTTCTTC. Its protein is CASSPAGGHQKFF. Filled out from reference TRBV7-9 and TRBJ2-1, the complete variable domain reads DTGVSQNPRHKITKRGQNVTFRCDPISEHNRLYWYRQTLGQGPEFLTYFQNEAQLEKSRLLSDRFSAERPKGSFSTLEIQRTEQGDSAMYLCASSPAGGHQKFFGPGTRLTVL.

This clonotype came up once. The rearrangement joins TRBV24-1 to TRBJ1-1, with no clear D. Trimming stripped 5 bases from V and 5 bases from J, with 11 bases between. The germline V gene has CDR1 KGHDR and CDR2 SFDVKD. This CDR3 is built from 13 residues. The CDR3 protein is CATSVAGRTEAFF. CDR3 DNA: TGTGCCACCAGTGTCGCCGGACGGACTGAAGCTTTCTTT.

This clonotype has a count of ten or more. This chain links TRBV12-3 or TRBV12-4 with TRBJ1-1; the D gene is possibly TRBD1 (5 bases). The CDR3 runs to 14 residues. Trimming took off 3 bases at V and 2 bases at J, with 10 bases between the two ends. The CDR3 loop is CASSLPGGNTEAFF. CDR3 DNA: TGTGCCAGCAGTTTGCCGGGGGGAAACACTGAAGCTTTCTTT.